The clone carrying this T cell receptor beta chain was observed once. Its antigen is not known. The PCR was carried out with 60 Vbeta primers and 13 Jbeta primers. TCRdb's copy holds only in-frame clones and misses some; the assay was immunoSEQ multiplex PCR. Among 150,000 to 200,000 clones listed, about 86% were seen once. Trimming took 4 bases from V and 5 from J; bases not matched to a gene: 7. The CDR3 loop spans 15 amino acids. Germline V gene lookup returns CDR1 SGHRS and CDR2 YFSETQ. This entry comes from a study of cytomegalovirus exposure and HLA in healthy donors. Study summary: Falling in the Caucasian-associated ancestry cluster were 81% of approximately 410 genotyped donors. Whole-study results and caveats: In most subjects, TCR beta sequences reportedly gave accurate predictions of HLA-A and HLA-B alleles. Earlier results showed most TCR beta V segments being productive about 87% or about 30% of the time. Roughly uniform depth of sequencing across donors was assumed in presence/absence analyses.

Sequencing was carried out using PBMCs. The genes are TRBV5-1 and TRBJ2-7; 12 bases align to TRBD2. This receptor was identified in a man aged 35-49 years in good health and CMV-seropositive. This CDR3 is CASSRTSGRTNEQYF. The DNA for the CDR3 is TGCGCCAGCAGCAGAACTAGCGGGAGGACGAACGAGCAGTACTTC.